This T cell receptor (beta chain) was documented in a study of blood T cells in healthy people across ages. Remarks on this clonotype: Its specificity is not known.

Study-level results: TCR beta diversity correlated strongly with naive T cell percentage.

The length of the CDR3 is 17 residues. Combining a sample-barcoded 5' primer with a J-beta primer mix, a second PCR ran for 7 to 11 cycles. A template-switch adaptor with 12 random nucleotides tagged each cDNA molecule. TCRdb analysed the 5' RACE reads with MiXCR anew, one entry per CDR3 protein. The sample yields around 710,000 distinct CDR3 sequences, about 40% seen once. The sequence was obtained from a woman aged 55-69 years in good health. The chain uses TRBV21-1 and TRBJ2-3; the table gives TRBD2 as D, unverified against the DNA. TRBV21-1 is a recognized pseudogene. Sequencing was carried out using blood. The CDR3 nucleotides are TGTGCCAGCAGCAAAGTAAGGTGGGGGGCCCTCACAGATACGCAGTATTTT. Amino acid sequence: CASSKVRWGALTDTQYF.